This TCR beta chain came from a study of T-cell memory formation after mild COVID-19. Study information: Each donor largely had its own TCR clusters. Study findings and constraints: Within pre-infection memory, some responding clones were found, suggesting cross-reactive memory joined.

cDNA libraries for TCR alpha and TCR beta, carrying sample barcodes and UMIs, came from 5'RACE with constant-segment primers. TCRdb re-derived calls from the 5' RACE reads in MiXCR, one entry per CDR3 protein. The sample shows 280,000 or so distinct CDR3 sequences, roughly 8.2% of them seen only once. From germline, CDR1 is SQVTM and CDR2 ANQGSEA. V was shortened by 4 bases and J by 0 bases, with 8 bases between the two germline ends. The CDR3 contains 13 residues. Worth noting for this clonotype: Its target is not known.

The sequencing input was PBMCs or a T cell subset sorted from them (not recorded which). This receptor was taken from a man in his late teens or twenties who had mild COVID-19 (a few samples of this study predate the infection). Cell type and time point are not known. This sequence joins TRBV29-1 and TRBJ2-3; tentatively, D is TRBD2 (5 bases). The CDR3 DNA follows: TGCAGCGTTGTGAGCGGCAGCACAGATACGCAGTATTTT. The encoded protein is CSVVSGSTDTQYF.